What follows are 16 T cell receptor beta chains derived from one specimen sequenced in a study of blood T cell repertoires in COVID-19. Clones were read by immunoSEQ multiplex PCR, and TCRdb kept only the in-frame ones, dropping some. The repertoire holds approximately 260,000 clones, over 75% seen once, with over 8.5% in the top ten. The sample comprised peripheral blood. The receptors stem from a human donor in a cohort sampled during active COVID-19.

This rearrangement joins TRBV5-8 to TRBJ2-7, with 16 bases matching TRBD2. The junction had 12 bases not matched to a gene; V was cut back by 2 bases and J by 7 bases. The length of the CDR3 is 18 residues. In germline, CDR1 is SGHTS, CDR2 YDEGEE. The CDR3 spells CASSFRGQGLAGGQEQYF. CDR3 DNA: TGTGCCAGCAGCTTTCGTGGCCAGGGACTAGCGGGGGGGCAGGAGCAGTACTTC. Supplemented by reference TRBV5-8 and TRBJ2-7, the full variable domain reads EAGVTQSPTHLIKTRGQQATLRCSPISGHTSVYWYQQALGLGLQFLLWYDEGEERNRGNFPPRFSGRQFPNYSSELNVNALELEDSALYLCASSFRGQGLAGGQEQYFGPGTRLTVT.

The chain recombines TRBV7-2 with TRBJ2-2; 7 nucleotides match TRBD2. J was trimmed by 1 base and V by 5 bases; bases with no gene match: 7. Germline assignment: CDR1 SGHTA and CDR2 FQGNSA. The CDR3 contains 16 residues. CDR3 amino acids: CASSLLGGMNTGELFF. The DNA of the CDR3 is TGTGCCAGCAGCCTCCTGGGGGGGATGAACACCGGGGAGCTGTTTTTT.

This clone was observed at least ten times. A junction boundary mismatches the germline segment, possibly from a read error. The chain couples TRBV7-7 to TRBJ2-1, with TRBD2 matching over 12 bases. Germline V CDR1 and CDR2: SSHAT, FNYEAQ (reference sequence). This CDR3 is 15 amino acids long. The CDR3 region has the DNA TGTGCTAGCAGCGACGCGTCTAGCGGGGGGGCCAAGCAGTTCTTC. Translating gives CASSDASSGGAKQFF.

The CDR3 region has the DNA TGTGCCAGCAGTACAGGGTCTGGCTACACCTTC. Translation: CASSTGSGYTF. The chain employs TRBV6-2 or TRBV6-3 and TRBJ1-2; D may be TRBD1 (6 bases). V lost 5 bases to trimming and J lost 7 bases, with 8 bases between them. CDR1 is MNHEY and CDR2 is SVGEGT in the germline V gene. CDR3 length equals 11 residues.

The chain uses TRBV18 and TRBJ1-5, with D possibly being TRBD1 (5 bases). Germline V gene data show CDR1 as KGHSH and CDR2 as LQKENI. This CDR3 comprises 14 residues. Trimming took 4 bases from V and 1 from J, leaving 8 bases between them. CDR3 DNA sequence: TGTGCCAGCTCACTCCACAGGAGCAATCAGCCCCAGCATTTT. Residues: CASSLHRSNQPQHF.

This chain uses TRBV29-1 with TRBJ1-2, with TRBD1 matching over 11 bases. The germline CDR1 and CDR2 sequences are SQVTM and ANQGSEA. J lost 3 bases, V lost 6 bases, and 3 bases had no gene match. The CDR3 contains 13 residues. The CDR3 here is CSVGTGGDYGYTF. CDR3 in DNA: TGCAGCGTAGGGACAGGGGGTGACTATGGCTACACCTTC.

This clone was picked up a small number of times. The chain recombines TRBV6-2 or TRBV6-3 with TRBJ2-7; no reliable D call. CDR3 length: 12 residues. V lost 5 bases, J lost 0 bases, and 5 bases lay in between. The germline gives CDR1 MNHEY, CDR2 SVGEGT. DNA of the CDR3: TGTGCCAGCAGTGCGAGCTCCTACGAGCAGTACTTC. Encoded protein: CASSASSYEQYF.

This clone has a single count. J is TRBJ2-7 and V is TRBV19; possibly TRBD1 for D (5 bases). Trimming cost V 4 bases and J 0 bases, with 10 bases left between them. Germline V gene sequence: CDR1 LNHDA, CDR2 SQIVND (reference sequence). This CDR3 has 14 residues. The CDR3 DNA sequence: TGTGCCAGTAGTAAAAATCAGGGCTCCTACGAGCAGTACTTC. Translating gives CASSKNQGSYEQYF.

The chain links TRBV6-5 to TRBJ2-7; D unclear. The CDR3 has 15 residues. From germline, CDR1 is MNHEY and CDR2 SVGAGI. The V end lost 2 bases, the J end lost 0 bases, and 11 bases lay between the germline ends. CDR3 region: CASSYGQTSSYEQYF. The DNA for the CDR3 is TGTGCCAGCAGTTACGGGCAGACGAGCTCCTACGAGCAGTACTTC.

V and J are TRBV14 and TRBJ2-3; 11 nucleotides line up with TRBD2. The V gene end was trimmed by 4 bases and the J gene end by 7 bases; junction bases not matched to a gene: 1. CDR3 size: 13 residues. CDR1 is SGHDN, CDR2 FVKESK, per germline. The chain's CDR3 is CASSRLAGNTQYF. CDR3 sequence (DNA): TGTGCCAGCAGCCGACTAGCGGGGAATACGCAGTATTTT.

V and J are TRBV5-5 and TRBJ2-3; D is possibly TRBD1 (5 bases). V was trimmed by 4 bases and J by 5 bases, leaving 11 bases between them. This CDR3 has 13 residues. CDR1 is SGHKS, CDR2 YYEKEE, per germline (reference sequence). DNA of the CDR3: TGTGCCAGCAGCCAGGACACGCAAGATACGCAGTATTTT. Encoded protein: CASSQDTQDTQYF.

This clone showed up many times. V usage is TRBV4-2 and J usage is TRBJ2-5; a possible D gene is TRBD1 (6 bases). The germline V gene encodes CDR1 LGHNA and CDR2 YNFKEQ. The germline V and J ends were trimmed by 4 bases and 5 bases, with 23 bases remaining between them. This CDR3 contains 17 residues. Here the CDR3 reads CASSLRRGKLREETQYF. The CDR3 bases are TGTGCCAGCAGCCTACGCAGGGGAAAATTGAGGGAGGAGACCCAGTACTTC.

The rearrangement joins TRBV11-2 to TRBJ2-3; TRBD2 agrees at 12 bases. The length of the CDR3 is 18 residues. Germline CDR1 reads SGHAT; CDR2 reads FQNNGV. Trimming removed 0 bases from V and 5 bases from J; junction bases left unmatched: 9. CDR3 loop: CASSLDRLAGGHEDTQYF. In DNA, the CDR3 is TGTGCCAGCAGCTTAGATCGGCTAGCGGGGGGGCACGAAGATACGCAGTATTTT.

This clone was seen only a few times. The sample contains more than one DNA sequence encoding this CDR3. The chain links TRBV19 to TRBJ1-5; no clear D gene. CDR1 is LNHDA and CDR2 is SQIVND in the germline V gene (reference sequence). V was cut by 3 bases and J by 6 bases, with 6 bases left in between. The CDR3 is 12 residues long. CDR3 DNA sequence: TGTGCCAGTAGTATTAGAGGTCAGCCCCAGCATTTT. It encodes CASSIRGQPQHF.

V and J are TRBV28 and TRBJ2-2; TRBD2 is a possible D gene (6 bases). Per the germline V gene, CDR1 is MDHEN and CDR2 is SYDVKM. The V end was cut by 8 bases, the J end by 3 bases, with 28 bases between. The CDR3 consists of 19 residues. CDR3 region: CASSSEDPVWRGDTGELFF. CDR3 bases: TGTGCCAGCTCGTCCGAGGATCCGGTGTGGCGGGGCGACACCGGGGAGCTGTTTTTT. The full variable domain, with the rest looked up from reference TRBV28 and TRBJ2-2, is DVKVTQSSRYLVKRTGEKVFLECVQDMDHENMFWYRQDPGLGLRLIYFSYDVKMKEKGDIPEGYSVSREKKERFSLILESASTNQTSMYLCASSSEDPVWRGDTGELFFGEGSRLTVL.

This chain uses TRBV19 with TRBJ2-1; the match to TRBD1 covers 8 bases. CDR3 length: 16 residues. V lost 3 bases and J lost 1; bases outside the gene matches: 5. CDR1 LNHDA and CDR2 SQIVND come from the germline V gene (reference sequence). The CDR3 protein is CASSMTGVFSYNEQFF. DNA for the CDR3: TGTGCCAGTAGTATGACAGGGGTTTTTTCCTACAATGAGCAGTTCTTC. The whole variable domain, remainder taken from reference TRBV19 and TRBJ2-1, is DGGITQSPKYLFRKEGQNVTLSCEQNLNHDAMYWYRQDPGQGLRLIYYSQIVNDFQKGDIAEGYSVSREKKESFPLTVTSAQKNPTAFYLCASSMTGVFSYNEQFFGPGTRLTVL.